This section outlines one T cell receptor (beta chain) sequence together with its context. Method: immunoSEQ multiplex PCR; TCRdb's copy keeps in-frame clones and lacks some. The sample yields more than 85,000 clones, roughly nine tenths seen once. The data were obtained in a study of control samples from healthy donors and cancer patients. V lost 4 bases and J lost 8; bases outside the gene matches: 7. The length of the CDR3 is 14 residues. The germline V gene has CDR1 SGHDT and CDR2 YYEEEE. The chain joins TRBV5-6 to TRBJ1-1; the match to TRBD1 covers 11 bases. The sequence was obtained from a human donor in good health. The donor label of this sample is uncertain. Material for sequencing was blood. The CDR3 DNA reads TGTGCCAGCAGCCCCAGGACAGGGGGCCCCGAAGCTTTCTTT. Translated: CASSPRTGGPEAFF.